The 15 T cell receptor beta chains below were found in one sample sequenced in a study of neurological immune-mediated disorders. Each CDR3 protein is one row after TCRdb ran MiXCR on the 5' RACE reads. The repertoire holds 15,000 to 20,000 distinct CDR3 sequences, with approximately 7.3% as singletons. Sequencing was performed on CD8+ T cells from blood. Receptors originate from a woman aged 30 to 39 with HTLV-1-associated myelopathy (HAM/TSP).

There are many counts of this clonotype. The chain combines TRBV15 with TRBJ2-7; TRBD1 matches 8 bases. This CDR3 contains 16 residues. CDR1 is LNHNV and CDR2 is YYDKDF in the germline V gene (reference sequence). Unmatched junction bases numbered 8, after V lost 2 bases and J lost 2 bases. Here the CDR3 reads CATSRSTGGPTYEQYF. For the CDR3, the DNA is TGTGCCACCAGCAGATCAACAGGGGGACCAACCTACGAGCAGTACTTC.

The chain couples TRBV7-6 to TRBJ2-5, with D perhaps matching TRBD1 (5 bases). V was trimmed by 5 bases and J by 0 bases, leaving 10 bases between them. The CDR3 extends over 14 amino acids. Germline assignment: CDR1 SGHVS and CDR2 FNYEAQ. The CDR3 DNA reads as TGTGCCAGCAGCCTAAACAGGAACCAAGAGACCCAGTACTTC. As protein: CASSLNRNQETQYF.

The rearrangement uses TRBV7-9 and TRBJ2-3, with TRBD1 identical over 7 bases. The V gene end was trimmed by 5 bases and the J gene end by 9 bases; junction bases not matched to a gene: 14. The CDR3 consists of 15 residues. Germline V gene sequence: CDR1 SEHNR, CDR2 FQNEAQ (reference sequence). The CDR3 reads CASSPRTGARETQYF. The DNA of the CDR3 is TGTGCCAGCAGCCCACGTACAGGGGCAAGGGAAACGCAGTATTTT.

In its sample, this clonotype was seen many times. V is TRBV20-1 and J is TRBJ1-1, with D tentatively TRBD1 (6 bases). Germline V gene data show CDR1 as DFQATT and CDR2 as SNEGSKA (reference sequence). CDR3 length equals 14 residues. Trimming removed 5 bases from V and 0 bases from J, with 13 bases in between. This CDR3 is CSAFDRRMNTEAFF. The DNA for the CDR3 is TGCAGTGCTTTTGACAGGCGCATGAACACTGAAGCTTTCTTT.

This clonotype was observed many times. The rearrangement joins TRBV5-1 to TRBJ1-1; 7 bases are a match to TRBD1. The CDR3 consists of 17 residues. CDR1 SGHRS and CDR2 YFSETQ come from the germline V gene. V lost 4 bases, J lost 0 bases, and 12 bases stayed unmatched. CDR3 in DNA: TGCGCCAGCAGCCCGGACAGGCCGATATACTTGAACACTGAAGCTTTCTTT. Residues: CASSPDRPIYLNTEAFF.

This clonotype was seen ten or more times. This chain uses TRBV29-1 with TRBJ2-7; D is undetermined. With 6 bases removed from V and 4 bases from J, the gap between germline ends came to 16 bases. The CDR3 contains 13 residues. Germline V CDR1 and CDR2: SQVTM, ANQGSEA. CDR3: CSVVRPGRYEQYF. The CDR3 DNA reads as TGCAGCGTGGTTCGGCCAGGCAGGTACGAGCAGTACTTC.

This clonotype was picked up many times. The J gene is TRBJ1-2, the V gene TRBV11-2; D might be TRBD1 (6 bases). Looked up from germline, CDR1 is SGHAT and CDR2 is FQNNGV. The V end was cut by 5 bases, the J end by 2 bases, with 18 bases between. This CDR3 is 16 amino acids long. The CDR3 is CASSPKAQGPNYGYTF. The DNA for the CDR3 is TGTGCCAGCAGCCCGAAAGCCCAGGGGCCAAACTATGGCTACACCTTC.

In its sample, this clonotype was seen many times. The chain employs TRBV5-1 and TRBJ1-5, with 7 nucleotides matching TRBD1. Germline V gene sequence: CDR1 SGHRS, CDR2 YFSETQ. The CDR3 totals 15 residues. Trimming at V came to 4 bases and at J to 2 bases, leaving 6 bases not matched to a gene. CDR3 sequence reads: CASSPTGPGNQPQHF. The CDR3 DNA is TGCGCCAGCAGCCCGACAGGGCCAGGCAATCAGCCCCAGCATTTT. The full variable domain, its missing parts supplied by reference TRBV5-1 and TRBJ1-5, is KAGVTQTPRYLIKTRGQQVTLSCSPISGHRSVSWYQQTPGQGLQFLFEYFSETQRNKGNFPGRFSGRQFSNSRSEMNVSTLELGDSALYLCASSPTGPGNQPQHFGDGTRLSIL.

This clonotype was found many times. The CDR3 bases are TGTGCCAGCAGCTTAAGCGTCACCGAGAATCAGCCCCAGCATTTT. Protein product: CASSLSVTENQPQHF. V usage is TRBV7-8 and J usage is TRBJ1-5; D remains unclear. Germline assignment: CDR1 SGHVS and CDR2 FQNEAQ. Trimming took off 2 bases at V and 4 bases at J, with 12 bases between the two ends. CDR3 size: 15 residues.

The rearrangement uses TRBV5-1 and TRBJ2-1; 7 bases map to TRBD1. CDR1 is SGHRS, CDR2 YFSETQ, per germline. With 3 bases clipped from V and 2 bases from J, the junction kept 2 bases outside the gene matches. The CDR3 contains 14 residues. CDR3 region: CASSSGQPYNEQFF. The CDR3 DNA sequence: TGCGCCAGCAGCTCGGGACAGCCCTACAATGAGCAGTTCTTC.

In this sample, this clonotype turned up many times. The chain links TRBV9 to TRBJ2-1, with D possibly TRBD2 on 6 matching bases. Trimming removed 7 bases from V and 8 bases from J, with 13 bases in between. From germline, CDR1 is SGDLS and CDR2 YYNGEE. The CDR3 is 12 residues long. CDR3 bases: TGTGCCAGCGGGGGGTTAGGGGATGAGCAGTTCTTC. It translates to CASGGLGDEQFF.

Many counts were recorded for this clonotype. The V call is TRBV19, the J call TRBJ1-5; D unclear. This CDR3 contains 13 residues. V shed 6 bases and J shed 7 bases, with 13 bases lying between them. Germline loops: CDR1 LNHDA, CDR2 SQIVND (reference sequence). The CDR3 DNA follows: TGTGCCAGTAGCTCGTCCCCGGACCAGCCCCAGCATTTT. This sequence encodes CASSSSPDQPQHF.

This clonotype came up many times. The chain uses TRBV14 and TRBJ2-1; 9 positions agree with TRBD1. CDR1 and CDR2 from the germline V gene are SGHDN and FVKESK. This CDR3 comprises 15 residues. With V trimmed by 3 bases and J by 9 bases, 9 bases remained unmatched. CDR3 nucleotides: TGTGCCAGCAGCCAGAGACAGGACAGGGGTATTGAGCAGTTCTTC. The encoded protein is CASSQRQDRGIEQFF.

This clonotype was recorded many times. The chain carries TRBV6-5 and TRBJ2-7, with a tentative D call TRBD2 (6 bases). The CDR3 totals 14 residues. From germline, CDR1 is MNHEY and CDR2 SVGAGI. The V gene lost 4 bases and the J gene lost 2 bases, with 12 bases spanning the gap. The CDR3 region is CASSSSGEAYEQYF. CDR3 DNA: TGTGCCAGCAGTTCATCGGGGGAAGCCTACGAGCAGTACTTC.

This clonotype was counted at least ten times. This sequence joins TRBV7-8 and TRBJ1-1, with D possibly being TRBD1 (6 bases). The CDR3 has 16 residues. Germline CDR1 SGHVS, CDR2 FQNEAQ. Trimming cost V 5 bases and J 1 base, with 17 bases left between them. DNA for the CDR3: TGTGCCAGCAGCCCGTTAGGGGGTACAAAGAACACTGAAGCTTTCTTT. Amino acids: CASSPLGGTKNTEAFF.